These T cell receptor beta chains were read from a single sample in a study of control samples from healthy donors and cancer patients. Some clones are missing from TCRdb's copy, which holds only in-frame ones; the method was immunoSEQ multiplex PCR. The sample gives roughly 120,000 clones, more than 85% of which show up once; almost 8% is in the top ten. Source material: blood. These receptor sequences come from a woman in her late teens or twenties in good health. The CDR3 runs from the conserved cysteine through the conserved F or W. Fields, in order: CDR3 protein, CDR3 DNA, V gene, D gene, clone size, J gene. D genes are given only for firm matches. The listing skips clone size in some rows; elsewhere it reads once, few, many or a size class.

CASRSGTEHTEAFF | TGTGCCAGCAGGAGCGGGACAGAGCACACTGAAGCTTTCTTT | TRBV2 | TRBD1 | NA | TRBJ1-1
CAWSGPRGHTIYF | TGTGCCTGGAGTGGACCCAGGGGGCACACCATATATTTT | TRBV30 | TRBD1 | NA | TRBJ1-3
CASSNRTGGRYATNEKLFF | TGTGCCAGCAGCAACCGGACAGGGGGTAGGTATGCAACTAATGAAAAACTGTTTTTT | TRBV21-1 | NA | NA | TRBJ1-4
CASSKPRSGRVHNEQFF | TGTGCCAGCAGCAAACCCCGAAGCGGGAGAGTCCACAATGAGCAGTTCTTC | TRBV21-1 | NA | NA | TRBJ2-1
CASSPRLTGLLYQETQYF | TGTGCCAGCTCACCGAGATTAACAGGGCTCCTGTACCAAGAGACCCAGTACTTC | TRBV18 | NA | NA | TRBJ2-5
CASSAIGTGSPDTQYF | TGTGCCAGCAGTGCCATCGGGACAGGGAGTCCAGATACGCAGTATTTT | TRBV6-4 | TRBD1 | NA | TRBJ2-3
CASSVSSRTDTQYF | TGTGCCAGCAGCGTAAGCTCGCGGACAGATACGCAGTATTTT | TRBV9 | NA | NA | TRBJ2-3
CASRTGGMNTEAFF | TGTGCCAGCAGAACAGGGGGTATGAACACTGAAGCTTTCTTT | TRBV28 | TRBD1 | once | TRBJ1-1
CASSQYQGQGADTQYF | TGCGCCAGCAGCCAATACCAGGGACAGGGGGCAGATACGCAGTATTTT | TRBV4-3 | TRBD1 | NA | TRBJ2-3
CSALYGYTF | TGCAGTGCTTTATATGGCTACACCTTC | TRBV20-1 | NA | NA | TRBJ1-2
CASISGQNTEAFF | TGTGCCAGCATTTCAGGACAGAACACTGAAGCTTTCTTT | TRBV28 | NA | NA | TRBJ1-1
CATSDAGGRFNQPQHF | TGTGCCACCAGTGATGCCGGTGGGAGGTTCAATCAGCCCCAGCATTTT | TRBV24-1 | NA | NA | TRBJ1-5
CASSPRERGETF | TGTGCCAGCTCACCCCGGGAACGTGGGGAAACCTTC | TRBV18 | NA | once | TRBJ1-2
CASWGPGTGCPLSSYEQYF | TGTGCCAGCTGGGGGCCCGGGACTGGATGCCCTTTAAGCTCCTACGAGCAGTACTTC | TRBV9 | NA | NA | TRBJ2-7
CAWSVPTGFSYNSPLHF | TGTGCCTGGAGTGTACCCACAGGGTTCTCCTATAATTCACCCCTCCACTTT | TRBV30 | NA | NA | TRBJ1-6
CASSQDTLPYNEQFF | TGTGCCAGCAGCCAAGACACTTTACCCTACAATGAGCAGTTCTTC | TRBV4-2 | NA | NA | TRBJ2-1
CSFRDTNVGGYTF | TGCAGCTTCCGGGACACAAACGTGGGTGGCTACACCTTC | TRBV29-1 | NA | few | TRBJ1-2
CASSIDPLRTGARNTEAFF | TGTGCCAGTAGTATTGATCCCTTGCGGACAGGGGCAAGGAACACTGAAGCTTTCTTT | TRBV19 | TRBD1 | NA | TRBJ1-1
CASSVEGASKTGELFF | TGTGCCAGCAGCGTAGAGGGGGCCTCGAAGACCGGGGAGCTGTTTTTT | TRBV9 | TRBD1 | NA | TRBJ2-2
CASSPIGQGYGYTF | TGCGCCAGCAGCCCGATCGGACAGGGATATGGCTACACCTTC | TRBV5-1 | TRBD1 | once | TRBJ1-2
CASSGRGLLTNEQFF | TGTGCCAGCAGCGGTCGGGGACTATTAACCAATGAGCAGTTCTTC | TRBV9 | TRBD2 | NA | TRBJ2-1
CASSQEKSLFDQETQYF | TGTGCCAGCAGCCAAGAAAAGTCGCTCTTTGACCAAGAGACCCAGTACTTC | TRBV4-2 | NA | NA | TRBJ2-5
CATSRSYEQYF | TGTGCCACCAGCCGAAGCTACGAGCAGTACTTC | TRBV15 | NA | once | TRBJ2-7
CASSYPNEQYF | TGTGCCAGCAGTTACCCCAACGAGCAGTACTTC | TRBV6-2/TRBV6-3 | NA | large | TRBJ2-7
CASSPPGLYNEQFF | TGTGCCAGCTCACCACCGGGCCTTTACAATGAGCAGTTCTTC | TRBV18 | NA | NA | TRBJ2-1
CASSFTSGYYNEQFF | TGTGCCAGCAGCTTTACCAGCGGCTACTACAATGAGCAGTTCTTC | TRBV7-2 | NA | NA | TRBJ2-1
CAWSGGADQPQHF | TGTGCCTGGAGTGGGGGGGCGGATCAGCCCCAGCATTTT | TRBV30 | NA | NA | TRBJ1-5
CASSQEEEPPGQGANTGELFF | TGCGCCAGCAGCCAAGAGGAAGAACCGCCGGGACAGGGGGCGAACACCGGGGAGCTGTTTTTT | TRBV4-3 | TRBD1 | NA | TRBJ2-2
CASKGRIHF | TGCGCCAGCAAGGGGCGTATCCACTTT | TRBV4-1 | NA | NA | TRBJ1-6
CASSFDRGQVGEQYF | TGTGCCAGCTCATTCGACAGGGGGCAGGTCGGGGAGCAGTACTTC | TRBV18 | TRBD1 | NA | TRBJ2-7
CASSPVSSYEQYF | TGTGCCAGCTCACCGGTGAGCTCCTACGAGCAGTACTTC | TRBV18 | NA | NA | TRBJ2-7
CASSLVPPNRGSYEQYF | TGTGCCAGCAGCTTGGTGCCCCCAAACAGGGGTTCCTACGAGCAGTACTTC | TRBV7-2 | TRBD1 | NA | TRBJ2-7
CASSQDRGESYEQYF | TGCGCCAGCAGCCAAGATAGGGGGGAGAGCTACGAGCAGTACTTC | TRBV4-3 | NA | NA | TRBJ2-7
CARLTGEQIDTQYF | TGTGCCAGACTGACAGGGGAACAGATTGATACGCAGTATTTT | TRBV7-3 | TRBD1 | NA | TRBJ2-3
CASSQAGASGVWDEQFF | TGTGCCAGCAGCCAAGCTGGGGCTAGCGGGGTCTGGGATGAGCAGTTCTTC | TRBV3-1/TRBV3-2 | TRBD2 | NA | TRBJ2-1
CASINSVGGNIQYF | TGTGCCAGCATTAACTCAGTAGGGGGAAACATTCAGTACTTC | TRBV28 | NA | few | TRBJ2-4
CASSSWTGANEQYF | TGTGCCAGCAGTTCCTGGACAGGGGCGAACGAGCAGTACTTC | TRBV6-5 | TRBD1 | NA | TRBJ2-7
CASSLVTGSSGANVLTF | TGTGCCAGCAGCTTAGTTACAGGGTCCTCTGGGGCCAACGTCCTGACTTTC | TRBV7-2 | NA | NA | TRBJ2-6
CASRRDMSYSGNTIYF | TGTGCCAGCAGACGGGACATGTCTTACTCTGGAAACACCATATATTTT | TRBV2 | NA | NA | TRBJ1-3
CASSLLTGGPYYEQYF | TGTGCCAGCAGCTTATTAACAGGGGGACCTTACTACGAGCAGTACTTC | TRBV11-1 | TRBD1 | NA | TRBJ2-7
CSASGSGTGRSPLHF | TGCAGTGCTAGTGGGTCGGGGACAGGGCGCTCACCCCTCCACTTT | TRBV20-1 | TRBD1 | NA | TRBJ1-6